This TCR beta chain was found in a study of blood T cells in healthy people across ages. Study findings and constraints: Donor CMV status, an unknown factor, possibly confounded changes in expanded clonotypes.

With a J-beta primer mix and a sample-barcoded 5' primer, a second PCR ran about 7 to 11 cycles. Each CDR3 protein gets one entry after TCRdb re-called the 5' RACE reads with MiXCR. Among 850,000 to 950,000 distinct CDR3 sequences, 29% were seen once, and the ten largest hold 15% to 20%. Turning to this clonotype: Its antigen is undetermined. At one end the junction does not follow the germline gene, possibly because of a read error.

The CDR3 extends over 15 amino acids. Germline CDR1 is LGHNA and CDR2 is YNFKEQ. Each sample yielded at least 7 million isolated PBMCs. The V call is TRBV4-2, the J call TRBJ2-2, with a tentative D call TRBD2 (5 bases). The source of this sequence is a woman of 80 years or more in good health. Sequenced material: blood. CDR3 sequence reads: CASSQDRGLTEELFF. The CDR3, as DNA: TGTGCCAGCAGCCAAGATCGCGGGTTGACCGAGGAGCTGTTTTTT.